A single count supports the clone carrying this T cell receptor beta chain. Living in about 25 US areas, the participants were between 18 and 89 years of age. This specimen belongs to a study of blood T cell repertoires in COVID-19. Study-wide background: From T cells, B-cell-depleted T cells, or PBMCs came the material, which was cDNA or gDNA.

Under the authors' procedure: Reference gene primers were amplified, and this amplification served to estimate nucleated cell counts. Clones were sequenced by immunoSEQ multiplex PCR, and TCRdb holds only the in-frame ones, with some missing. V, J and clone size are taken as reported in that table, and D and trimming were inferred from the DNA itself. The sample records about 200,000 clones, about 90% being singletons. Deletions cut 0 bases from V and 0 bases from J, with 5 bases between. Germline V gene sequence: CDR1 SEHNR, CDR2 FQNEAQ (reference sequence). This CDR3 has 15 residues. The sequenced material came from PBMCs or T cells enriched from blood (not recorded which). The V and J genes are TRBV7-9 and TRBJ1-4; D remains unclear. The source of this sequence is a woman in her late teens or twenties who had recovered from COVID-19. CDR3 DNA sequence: TGTGCCAGCAGCTTAGCGGCTTCAACTAATGAAAAACTGTTTTTT. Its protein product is CASSLAASTNEKLFF.